This T cell receptor delta chain was retrieved from a study of γδ T cells in repeated Plasmodium falciparum infection. Study context: Malaria-naive adults were infected with P. falciparum NF54 four times over around 600 days.

Vgamma9/Vdelta2+ and Vdelta2-negative gammadelta T cells were flow-sorted from PBMC for bulk sequencing. TCRdb called clones from the multiplex PCR reads again using CATT. The sample consists of tens of thousands of delta-chain clones, 0.8% to 1% of them appearing once. This clone has more than one count but fewer than ten. The amino acid sequence in TCRdb belongs to a much larger clone and departs from this DNA's translation at residue 9, likely a sequencing read error; the sequence shown is translated from the DNA. Germline values: CDR1 TSWWSYY, CDR2 QGS. The CDR3 covers 19 residues. With V trimmed by 5 bases and J by 0 bases, 17 bases remained unmatched.

This sequence joins TRDV1 and TRDJ1; 8 nucleotides agree with TRDD3. The clonotype originates from a pool of human donors (malaria-infected and uninfected, not separated). The sample consisted of gamma-delta T cells from blood. CDR3 coding DNA: TGTGCTCTTGGGAACCTTCCGGGCGACTGGGGGCAGTACACCGATAAACTCATCTTT. Translation gives CALGNLPGDWGQYTDKLIF.